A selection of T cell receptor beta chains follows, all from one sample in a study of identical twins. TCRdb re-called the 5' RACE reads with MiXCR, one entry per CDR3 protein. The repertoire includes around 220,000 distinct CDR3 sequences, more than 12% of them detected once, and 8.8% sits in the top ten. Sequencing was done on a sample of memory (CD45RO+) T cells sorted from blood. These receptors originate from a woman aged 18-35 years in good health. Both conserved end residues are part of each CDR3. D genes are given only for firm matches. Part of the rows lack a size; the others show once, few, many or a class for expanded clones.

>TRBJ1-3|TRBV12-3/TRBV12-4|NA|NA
TGTGCCAGCATTCTTCCCAGCTCTGGAAACACCATATATTTT
CASILPSSGNTIYF
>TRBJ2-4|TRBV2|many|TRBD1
TGTGCCAGCACTGGACAGGGGGCAAACATTCAGTACTTC
CASTGQGANIQYF
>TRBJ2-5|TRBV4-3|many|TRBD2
TGTGCCAGCTCCCAGGGACTAGCGGGGGGGCAAGAGACCCAGTACTTC
CASSQGLAGGQETQYF
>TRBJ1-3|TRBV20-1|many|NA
TGCAGTGCTCGTAACTTGGGACAAATCGGAAACACCATATATTTT
CSARNLGQIGNTIYF
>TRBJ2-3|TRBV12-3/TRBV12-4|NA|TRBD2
TGTGCCAGCAGTTTAAGGACTAGCGAAGATACGCAGTATTTT
CASSLRTSEDTQYF
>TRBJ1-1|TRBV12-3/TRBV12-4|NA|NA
TGTGCCAGCAGTTTTACCGAAACAGGGAGGGCGGTCTTT
CASSFTETGRAVF
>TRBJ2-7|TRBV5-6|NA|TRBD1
TGTGCCAGCAGCTGGACAGGTGCTCCCGGGGAGCAGTACTTC
CASSWTGAPGEQYF
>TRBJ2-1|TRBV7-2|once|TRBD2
TGTGCCAGCAGCTCCCGAGTGACTAGCTCCAATGAGCAGTTCTTC
CASSSRVTSSNEQFF
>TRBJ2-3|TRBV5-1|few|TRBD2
TGCGCCAGCAGCCTCCCCGGGGGGGTTGAAGATACGCAGTATTTT
CASSLPGGVEDTQYF
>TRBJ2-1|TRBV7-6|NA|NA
TGTGCCAGCAGCTTAGAAGGCGGGACTGTCTACAATGAGCAGTTCTTC
CASSLEGGTVYNEQFF
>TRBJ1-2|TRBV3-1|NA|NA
TGTGCCAGCAGCCAGGCGGATGGCTATGGCTACACCTTC
CASSQADGYGYTF
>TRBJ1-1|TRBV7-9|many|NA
TGTGCCAGCAGTCCAACAACACAGGGGAACACTGAAGCTTTCTTT
CASSPTTQGNTEAFF
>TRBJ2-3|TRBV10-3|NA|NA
TGTGCCACCCAGGACAGCTCAGATACGCAGTATTTT
CATQDSSDTQYF
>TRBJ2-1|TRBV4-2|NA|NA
TGTGCCAGCAGCAAGAGCCCTGCGCCGGCCTACAATGAGCAGTTCTTC
CASSKSPAPAYNEQFF
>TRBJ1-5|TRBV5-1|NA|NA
TGCGCCAGCAGCTTGAATACGGGTCAGCCCCAGCATTTT
CASSLNTGQPQHF
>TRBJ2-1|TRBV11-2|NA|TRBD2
TGTGCCAGCAGCTTTAGACGGGCCCCATTAGCGGGAGGCGGCAATGAGCAGTTCTTC
CASSFRRAPLAGGGNEQFF
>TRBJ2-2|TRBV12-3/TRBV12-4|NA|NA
TGTGCCAGCAGTTTAAGGACAGATAACACCGGGGAGCTGTTTTTT
CASSLRTDNTGELFF
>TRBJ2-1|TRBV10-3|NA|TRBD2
TGTGCCATCAATGGGCTAGCGGGGGGGAGCTCCTACAATGAGCAGTTCTTC
CAINGLAGGSSYNEQFF
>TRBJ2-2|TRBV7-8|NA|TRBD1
TGTGCCAGCAGCTTTAAGACAGGGAGCACCGGGGAGCTGTTTTTT
CASSFKTGSTGELFF
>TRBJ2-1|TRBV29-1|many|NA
TGCAGCGTTGAAGATAGCAGTGATGCAGGGGAACTAAGTGAGCAGTTCTTC
CSVEDSSDAGELSEQFF
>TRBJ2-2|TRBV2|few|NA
TGTGCCAGCAGTGAAGTAGGGGGAACTGAGACCGGGGAGCTGTTTTTT
CASSEVGGTETGELFF
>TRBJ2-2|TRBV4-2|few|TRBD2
TGTGCCAGCAGCCAAGAAGCGGGGGGGACCGGGGAGCTGTTTTTT
CASSQEAGGTGELFF
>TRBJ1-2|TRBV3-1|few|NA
TGTGCCAGCAGCCAATATGAACATTGGATCTTC
CASSQYEHWIF
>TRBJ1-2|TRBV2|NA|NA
TGTGCCAGCAGGCTGGACTGGAACTATGGCTACACCTTC
CASRLDWNYGYTF
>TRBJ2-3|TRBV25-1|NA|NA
TGTGCCAGCAGTGAACTAGGAGGGCGCACAGATACGCAGTATTTT
CASSELGGRTDTQYF
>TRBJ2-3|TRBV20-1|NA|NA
TGCAGTGCAGACGCTGTGACTGGGGATACGCAGTATTTT
CSADAVTGDTQYF
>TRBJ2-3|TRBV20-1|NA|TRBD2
TGCAGTGCTAGAGATCAGGGAGGGGTGGATACGCAGTATTTT
CSARDQGGVDTQYF
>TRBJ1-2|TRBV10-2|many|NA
TGCGCCAGCAGTGAGTCCCCTGACAGAGTAGCTGGCTACACCTTC
CASSESPDRVAGYTF
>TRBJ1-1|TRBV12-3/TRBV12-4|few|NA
TGTGCCAGCAGTTTAGATGGGTCCCAACCGGGCACTGAAGCTTTCTTT
CASSLDGSQPGTEAFF
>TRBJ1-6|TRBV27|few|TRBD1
TGTGCCAGCAGTTCTCGTTCAGGGGGACCCCTCCACTTT
CASSSRSGGPLHF
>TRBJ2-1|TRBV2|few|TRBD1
TGTGCCAGCAGTGAAGCCCACAGGGGTGAGCAGTTCTTC
CASSEAHRGEQFF
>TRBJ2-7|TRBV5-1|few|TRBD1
TGCGCCAGCCATGGGACAGGGGTAGGCGAGCAGTACTTC
CASHGTGVGEQYF
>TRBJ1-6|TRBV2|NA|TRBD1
TGTGCCAGCAGTGAAAGGGGGACAGGGGAGTCACCCCTCCACTTT
CASSERGTGESPLHF
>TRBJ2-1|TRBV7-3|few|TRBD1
TGTGCCAGCAGCTTCTTAGTCAGGGGGAGAGGCTACAATGAGCAGTTCTTC
CASSFLVRGRGYNEQFF
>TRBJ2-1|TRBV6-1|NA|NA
TGTGCCAGCAGTGAACAGGCCAGGGGAGGGATAACAGGCGGGTACAATGAGCAGTTCTTC
CASSEQARGGITGGYNEQFF
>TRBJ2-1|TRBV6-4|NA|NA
TGTGCCAGCAGCCGCATTTACACCGGGACGCTCGGCAATGAGCAGTTCTTC
CASSRIYTGTLGNEQFF
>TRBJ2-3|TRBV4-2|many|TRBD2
TGTGCCAGCAGCCAAGAGGCTAGCGGGGGGGCAGATACGCAGTATTTT
CASSQEASGGADTQYF
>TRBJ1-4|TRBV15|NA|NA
TGTGCCACCAGCAGAGATAGTCGCGGTAATGAAAAACTGTTTTTT
CATSRDSRGNEKLFF
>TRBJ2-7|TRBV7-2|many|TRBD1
TGTGCCAGCAGCTTTAGTACAGGGGCTCACTACGAGCAGTACTTC
CASSFSTGAHYEQYF
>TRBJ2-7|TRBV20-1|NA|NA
TGCAGTGCCTTTAATACGCAGGGTTCCTACGAGCAGTACTTC
CSAFNTQGSYEQYF
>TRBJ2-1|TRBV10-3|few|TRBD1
TGTGCCATCAGTGAGCGACAGGGTTGGGATGAGCAGTTCTTC
CAISERQGWDEQFF
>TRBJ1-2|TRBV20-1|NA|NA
TGCAGTGCTAGTGCCGGGGGGGATGGCTACACCTTC
CSASAGGDGYTF
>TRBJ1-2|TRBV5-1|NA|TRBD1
TGCGCCAGCAGCTTAAACACCGGGACAGAGTATGGCTACACCTTC
CASSLNTGTEYGYTF
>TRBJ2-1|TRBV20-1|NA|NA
TGCAGTGCTCACAACCCCAGGGGGGGAAATGAGCAGTTCTTC
CSAHNPRGGNEQFF
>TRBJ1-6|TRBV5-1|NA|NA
TGCGCCAGCAGAGGGGATACGGGTCAGGGAGTACCCCTCCACTTT
CASRGDTGQGVPLHF
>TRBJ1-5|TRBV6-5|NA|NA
TGTGCCAGCAGTTACTCGGGGGGGGCCAGCAATCAGCCCCAGCATTTT
CASSYSGGASNQPQHF
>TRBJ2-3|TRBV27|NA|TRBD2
TGTGCCAGCAGTTTCCGGTCTAGCGGGAGGGCCCTGTCTAGCACAGATACGCAGTATTTT
CASSFRSSGRALSSTDTQYF
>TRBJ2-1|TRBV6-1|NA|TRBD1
TGTGCCAGCAGGCAAACAGGGGTTGTCTACAATGAGCAGTTCTTC
CASRQTGVVYNEQFF
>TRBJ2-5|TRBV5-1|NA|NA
TGCGCCAGCAGCCAATGGTCCAACCAAGAGACCCAGTACTTC
CASSQWSNQETQYF
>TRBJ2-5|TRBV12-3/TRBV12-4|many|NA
TGTGCCAGCACCCCAACGGCGACCGAGACCCAGTACTTC
CASTPTATETQYF
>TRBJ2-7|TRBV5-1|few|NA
TGCGCCAGCAGCATAGAGGACAGCTCCTACGAGCAGTACTTC
CASSIEDSSYEQYF
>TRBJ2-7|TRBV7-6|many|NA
TGTGCCAGCAGCACGTGGAGGGGACACGAGCAGTACTTC
CASSTWRGHEQYF
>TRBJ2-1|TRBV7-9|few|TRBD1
TGTGCCAGCGGTTGGGACAGGGGAAATGAGCAGTTCTTC
CASGWDRGNEQFF
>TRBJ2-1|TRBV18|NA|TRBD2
TGTGCCAGCTCACCCCGACTAGCGGGGGGGGACAATGAGCAGTTCTTC
CASSPRLAGGDNEQFF